The source of this T cell receptor (beta chain) is a study of blood T cell repertoires in COVID-19. Participants, about 18 to 90 years old, spanned some 23 US areas. Participants reported their clinical history, and cohort assignment relied on those reports. Under the authors' procedure: Nucleated cell number was recorded as an estimate derived from reference gene primer amplification. Here immunoSEQ multiplex PCR was the method, and the copy in TCRdb shows in-frame clones only, minus some. V, J and clone size are those of that table, while D and trimming were read from the DNA. The top ten hold over 4% of the sample, which has approximately 300,000 clones, roughly 90% seen once. Germline CDR1 MNHEY, CDR2 SVGEGT. The CDR3 consists of 17 residues. V shed 0 bases and J 9 bases; nucleotides not matched to a gene: 7.

The sequence came from a man aged 55 to 70 who had recovered from COVID-19. This chain connects TRBV6-2 or TRBV6-3 to TRBJ2-1; 14 bases are a match to TRBD2. The sequenced material came from PBMCs or T cells enriched from blood (not recorded which). CDR3 in amino acids: CASSYSGTSGRGSEQFF. CDR3 nucleotides: TGTGCCAGCAGTTACTCGGGGACTAGCGGGAGAGGATCTGAGCAGTTCTTC.